This T cell receptor (beta chain) was identified in a study of OX40 agonist ivuxolimab in advanced cancers. About the research overall: While on treatment, patients had intravenous ivuxolimab at 0.01 to 10 mg/kg every 2 weeks. Hepatocellular carcinoma, melanoma, renal cell or head and neck cancer affected the dose-escalation patients. General study findings and limits: Partial responders treated at 0.1-3.0 mg/kg exhibited clonal expansion among the lowest measured. Clonal expansion from baseline to week 6 occurred in both CD4+ and CD8+ T cells.

In the case of this clone: No antigen is known for it.

The protocol was immunoSEQ multiplex PCR, while the TCRdb copy is restricted to in-frame clones and leaves out a portion. This sample yields about 95,000 clones, of which roughly nine tenths are seen a single time; about 0.3% belongs to the top ten. The CDR3 length is 14 residues. CDR1 is MNHNS and CDR2 is SASEGT in the germline V gene. V trimming: 4 bases; J trimming: 3 bases; junction bases outside the gene matches: 3. This chain links TRBV6-1 with TRBJ2-7, with 10 bases identical to TRBD1. Sequenced here: CD4+ or CD8+ T cells sorted from blood, sampled in a trial of the OX40 agonist ivuxolimab. The sequence was obtained from an adult with an advanced solid tumor such as melanoma, head and neck, liver or kidney cancer. CDR3 region: CASSVGTGDYEQYF. CDR3 DNA: TGTGCCAGCAGTGTGGGGACAGGGGACTACGAGCAGTACTTC.